This TCR beta chain was documented in a study of T cell responses to AZD1222 COVID-19 vaccine. Produced via immunoSEQ multiplex PCR; TCRdb's table is partial and in-frame only. Seen here are 100,000 to 150,000 clones, 89% observed once, and the top ten hold 5% to 7.5%. The length of the CDR3 is 14 residues. V lost 0 bases to trimming and J lost 7 bases, with 12 bases between them. Looked up from germline, CDR1 is ENHRY and CDR2 is SYGVKD. The chain uses TRBV10-3 and TRBJ1-2; D is perhaps TRBD1 (6 bases). The sequences come from peripheral blood, collected on day 0 of AZD1222 vaccination. The clonotype was recovered from an adult in good health. CDR3 DNA: TGTGCCATCAGTGAGTCGAGGGGGGGGAGTGGCTACACCTTC. As protein: CAISESRGGSGYTF.